Following are 24 T cell receptor beta chains from one sample sequenced in a study of spatial heterogeneity in lung cancer. TCRdb reanalysed the 5' RACE reads using MiXCR and keeps one entry per CDR3 protein. This sample has tens of thousands of distinct CDR3 sequences, with under 5.5% found just once. The sample's time point: sample taken at primary tumor resection. Unsorted whole RNA of tumor, nontumor lung or frozen PBMC was sequenced. Sample: PBMCs, taken at surgery. The receptor set was obtained from a male donor with early-stage non-small cell lung cancer.

At least ten counts were recorded for this clonotype. The chain joins TRBV28 to TRBJ1-6; a weak D match, TRBD1 (6 bases). There are 15 residues in the CDR3. V was shortened by 8 bases and J by 5 bases, with 16 bases between the two germline ends. CDR1 and CDR2 (germline): MDHEN, SYDVKM. CDR3 in amino acids: CASRAGATNNSPLHF. The CDR3 coding sequence is TGTGCCAGCCGGGCAGGGGCTACCAATAATTCACCCCTCCACTTT. The full variable domain, completed using reference TRBV28 and TRBJ1-6, is DVKVTQSSRYLVKRTGEKVFLECVQDMDHENMFWYRQDPGLGLRLIYFSYDVKMKEKGDIPEGYSVSREKKERFSLILESASTNQTSMYLCASRAGATNNSPLHFGNGTRLTVT.

In regard to this clonotype: It may be a read error: a sequence one base away is much more abundant. This chain connects TRBV7-3 to TRBJ2-6, with D perhaps TRBD1 (5 bases). This CDR3 spans 15 amino acids. CDR1 is SGHTA and CDR2 is FQGTGA in the germline V gene. Trimming left V 5 bases short and J 5 bases short, with 13 bases between. CDR3 sequence reads: CASSTQGRWANVLTF. DNA for the CDR3: TGTGCCAGCAGCACCCAGGGTAGATGGGCCAACGTCCTGACTTTC.

The table lists this clonotype with many counts. This chain uses TRBV2 with TRBJ2-6; D is perhaps TRBD1 or TRBD2 (5 bases each). Trimming left V 6 bases short and J 0 bases short, with 12 bases between. This CDR3 has 16 residues. Looked up from germline, CDR1 is SNHLY and CDR2 is FYNNEI. CDR3 loop: CASSRDVSSGANVLTF. The CDR3 DNA reads as TGTGCCAGCAGCCGGGACGTTAGCTCTGGGGCCAACGTCCTGACTTTC.

This clonotype was counted ten times or more. The chain has TRBV3-1 and TRBJ1-1, with a weak D call TRBD1 (5 bases). Germline values: CDR1 LGHDT, CDR2 YNNKEL (reference sequence). Trimming took off 4 bases at V and 8 bases at J, with 17 bases between the two ends. The CDR3 has 14 amino acids. Written as DNA, the CDR3 is TGTGCCAGCAGCCCGAAGAGATCCCAGGGCGAAGCTTTCTTT. The encoded protein is CASSPKRSQGEAFF.

This clonotype was detected ten times or more. The chain joins TRBV29-1 to TRBJ2-1, with TRBD2 matching 7 bases. The V segment lost 0 bases and the J segment 13 bases; nucleotides outside the gene matches: 3. The CDR3 contains 11 residues. Germline V gene lookup returns CDR1 SQVTM and CDR2 ANQGSEA. The CDR3 protein is CSVEEGGGQFF. The CDR3 DNA is TGCAGCGTTGAAGAAGGCGGGGGACAGTTCTTC.

Ten or more counts support this clonotype. This chain connects TRBV13 to TRBJ2-5; 9 bases fit TRBD2. The germline V gene encodes CDR1 PRHDT and CDR2 FYEKMQ (reference sequence). V shed 3 bases and J 4 bases; nucleotides not matched to a gene: 3. The length of the CDR3 is 14 residues. The CDR3 bases are TGTGCCAGCAGCTTTAGCGGGGGTTCAGAGACCCAGTACTTC. Translation gives CASSFSGGSETQYF.

There are many counts of this clonotype. V usage is TRBV27 and J usage is TRBJ1-1; D perhaps matches TRBD1 (5 bases). The CDR3 extends over 12 amino acids. V lost 5 bases and J lost 9, with 13 bases in between. Germline CDR1 MNHEY, CDR2 SMNVEV (reference sequence). The CDR3 nucleotides read TGTGCCAGCAGTCAAGGTCGGGGGAAAGCTTTCTTT. Its protein product is CASSQGRGKAFF.

At least ten counts were recorded for this clonotype. CDR3 sequence (DNA): TGTGCCAGTCCACCCTCCGGGGGACTGGACACCGGGGAGCTGTTTTTT. As protein: CASPPSGGLDTGELFF. J is TRBJ2-2 and V is TRBV28; possible D gene TRBD2, 6 bases. Deletions cut 9 bases from V and 3 bases from J, with 20 bases between. CDR1 is MDHEN and CDR2 is SYDVKM in the germline V gene. CDR3 size: 16 residues. Full variable domain (rest looked up from reference TRBV28 and TRBJ2-2): DVKVTQSSRYLVKRTGEKVFLECVQDMDHENMFWYRQDPGLGLRLIYFSYDVKMKEKGDIPEGYSVSREKKERFSLILESASTNQTSMYLCASPPSGGLDTGELFFGEGSRLTVL.

The chain recombines TRBV6-5 with TRBJ2-7, with 8 bases identical to TRBD2. There are 13 residues in the CDR3. The germline V gene encodes CDR1 MNHEY and CDR2 SVGAGI. V was clipped by 2 bases and J by 9 bases; unmatched bases: 6. Here the CDR3 reads CASSYRGGRVQYF. CDR3 nucleotide sequence: TGTGCCAGCAGTTACCGCGGGGGGCGTGTGCAGTACTTC.

In its sample, this clonotype was seen many times. J is TRBJ2-6 and V is TRBV5-1; no clear D gene. Deletions cut 1 base from V and 0 bases from J, with 5 bases between. Germline assignment: CDR1 SGHRS and CDR2 YFSETQ. CDR3 size: 15 residues. CDR3 nucleotides: TGCGCCAGCAGCTTGTGGTTCTCTGGGGCCAACGTCCTGACTTTC. It specifies CASSLWFSGANVLTF.

This clonotype was recorded many times. The J gene is TRBJ2-7, the V gene TRBV10-3; 12 positions agree with TRBD1. V lost 2 bases to trimming and J lost 7 bases; unmatched junction nucleotides: 6. Germline loops: CDR1 ENHRY, CDR2 SYGVKD. The CDR3 totals 15 residues. In nucleotides, the CDR3 is TGTGCCATCAGTGAGCGGGGGGACAGGGGGCAAGAGCAGTACTTC. This encodes CAISERGDRGQEQYF.

Sample share makes this clonotype medium-sized. The rearrangement uses TRBV7-3 and TRBJ2-1, with 7 bases identical to TRBD2. The V and J ends lost 0 bases and 4 bases, in that order; junction bases with no gene match: 6. CDR1 SGHTA and CDR2 FQGTGA come from the germline V gene. This CDR3 has 16 residues. The CDR3 spells CASSLTRASGYNEQFF. As DNA, the CDR3 is TGTGCCAGCAGCTTAACTCGGGCTAGCGGATACAATGAGCAGTTCTTC.

This clonotype was detected many times. The chain links TRBV6-5 to TRBJ2-4, with D hard to call. CDR1 and CDR2 from the germline V gene are MNHEY and SVGAGI. This CDR3 region has 17 residues. V lost 0 bases and J lost 1, with 13 bases in between. CDR3 sequence: CASSYSWGPGAKNIQYF. The CDR3 nucleotides are TGTGCCAGCAGTTACTCGTGGGGTCCTGGGGCCAAAAACATTCAGTACTTC.

This clonotype was counted at least ten times. Here the CDR3 reads CASRGLHEQFF. The CDR3 DNA sequence: TGTGCCAGCAGGGGACTACATGAGCAGTTCTTC. The chain joins TRBV2 to TRBJ2-1, with TRBD2 identical over 7 bases. CDR3 length: 11 residues. Germline-derived CDR1 and CDR2 are SNHLY and FYNNEI. V lost 6 bases, J lost 8 bases, and 1 base stayed unmatched.

The chain recombines TRBV3-1 with TRBJ2-3; 8 nucleotides agree with TRBD2. Unmatched junction bases numbered 10, after V lost 1 base and J lost 7 bases. The CDR3 covers 16 residues. Germline assignment: CDR1 LGHDT and CDR2 YNNKEL (reference sequence). The CDR3 here is CASSQGPGLEEYTQYF. CDR3 bases: TGTGCCAGCAGCCAAGGACCGGGACTAGAAGAGTATACGCAGTATTTT.

This clonotype was observed at least ten times. CDR3 sequence: CGRYEQYF. The CDR3 DNA sequence: TGTGGGAGGTACGAGCAGTACTTC. The chain recombines TRBV27 with TRBJ2-7, with D tentatively TRBD2 (5 bases). This CDR3 region has 8 residues. Germline CDR1 is MNHEY and CDR2 is SMNVEV (reference sequence).

This clonotype showed up many times. V gene TRBV2 combines with J gene TRBJ2-3; the D gene could be TRBD1 or TRBD2 (5 bases each). V lost 7 bases and J 0 bases, leaving 8 bases between the germline ends. The CDR3 sequence is 13 residues long. Germline V gene lookup returns CDR1 SNHLY and CDR2 FYNNEI. The CDR3 bases are TGTGCCAGCACTCGGGACAGCACAGATACGCAGTATTTT. Its protein is CASTRDSTDTQYF.

The sample holds many counts of this clonotype. V and J are TRBV5-1 and TRBJ1-1; 7 bases are shared with TRBD1. Germline V gene sequence: CDR1 SGHRS, CDR2 YFSETQ. This CDR3 has 14 amino acids. V lost 6 bases and J lost 1; bases outside the gene matches: 6. CDR3 in DNA: TGCGCCAGCACCCCACAGGGGTGGAACACTGAAGCTTTCTTT. This encodes CASTPQGWNTEAFF.

The table lists this clonotype with many counts. V usage is TRBV29-1 and J usage is TRBJ1-1, with D maybe TRBD1 (5 bases). The CDR3 loop spans 13 amino acids. The germline V gene encodes CDR1 SQVTM and CDR2 ANQGSEA. Trimming pared 6 bases from V and 0 bases from J, leaving 11 bases between. In nucleotides, the CDR3 is TGCAGCGTAAACAGGCACATGAACACTGAAGCTTTCTTT. Translated: CSVNRHMNTEAFF.

This clonotype was counted ten times or more. This sequence joins TRBV6-5 and TRBJ2-7, with TRBD2 matching 7 bases. This CDR3 comprises 15 residues. Germline-derived CDR1 and CDR2 are MNHEY and SVGAGI. J lost 5 bases, V lost 2 bases, and 9 bases had no gene match. The CDR3 protein is CASSYRREGRHEQYF. DNA of the CDR3: TGTGCCAGCAGTTACAGGAGGGAGGGGAGGCACGAGCAGTACTTC.

As for this clonotype: This CDR3 fails to terminate in the conserved phenylalanine or tryptophan, so it likely reflects a read error. The chain links TRBV7-2 to TRBJ2-1; 9 bases agree with TRBD1. The CDR3 extends over 15 amino acids. The junction had 5 bases not matched to a gene; V was cut back by 1 base and J by 7 bases. CDR1 is SGHTA, CDR2 FQGNSA, per germline. This chain's CDR3 is CASSLGWGQGNEQFL. CDR3 DNA sequence: TGTGCCAGCAGCTTAGGATGGGGACAGGGTAATGAGCAGTTCCTC.

This clonotype was seen many times. The chain employs TRBV5-1 and TRBJ1-1; D ambiguous. The germline gives CDR1 SGHRS, CDR2 YFSETQ. V was clipped by 2 bases and J by 4 bases, with 9 bases between them. CDR3 length: 13 amino acids. CDR3 nucleotide sequence: TGCGCCAGCAGCTTTGAGAAGGGCACTGAAGCTTTCTTT. Translated, it gives CASSFEKGTEAFF. Looking up the rest from reference TRBV5-1 and TRBJ1-1 gives the full variable domain: KAGVTQTPRYLIKTRGQQVTLSCSPISGHRSVSWYQQTPGQGLQFLFEYFSETQRNKGNFPGRFSGRQFSNSRSEMNVSTLELGDSALYLCASSFEKGTEAFFGQGTRLTVV.

The table lists this clonotype with many counts. V is TRBV28 and J is TRBJ2-5; D not certain. The CDR3 totals 14 residues. Germline V CDR1 and CDR2: MDHEN, SYDVKM. V was shortened by 2 bases and J by 5 bases, with 12 bases between the two germline ends. CDR3 DNA sequence: TGTGCCAGCAGTTTAGAGCAAAAGGGCGAGACCCAGTACTTC. It encodes CASSLEQKGETQYF.

Only a few counts were recorded for this clonotype. The chain is built from TRBV7-3 and TRBJ2-1; TRBD2 might be the D (6 bases). CDR1 is SGHTA and CDR2 is FQGTGA in the germline V gene. The CDR3 loop spans 14 amino acids. The V and J ends lost 2 bases and 5 bases respectively, with 10 bases between them. CDR3 in DNA: TGTGCCAGCAGCTTAGCGGGATGGAACAATGAGCAGTTCTTC. This sequence encodes CASSLAGWNNEQFF.